This is a list of T cell receptor beta chains from one sample in a study of blood T cell repertoires in COVID-19. The repertoire was sequenced with immunoSEQ multiplex PCR; TCRdb's copy has only in-frame clones and lacks some. The sample shows 60,000 or so clones, around 90% of them seen only once. Source material: peripheral blood. These receptors came from a man in his 60s with acute or convalescent COVID-19. Both conserved end residues are part of each CDR3. The D gene is left open where the match is weak. The size of a clone is reported for some rows only, either as once, few or many, or as a class for expanded clones.

TRBV5-1	TRBJ2-5	-	few	CASSVSVQETQYF	TGCGCCAGCTCGGTTTCGGTACAAGAGACCCAGTACTTC
TRBV6-4	TRBJ2-1	TRBD2	-	CARRGTMGNEQFF	TGTGCCAGGCGGGGGACCATGGGCAATGAGCAGTTCTTC
TRBV5-6	TRBJ2-3	-	few	CASSPEGGISDTQYF	TGTGCCAGCAGTCCAGAAGGCGGGATCTCAGATACGCAGTATTTT
TRBV28	TRBJ2-5	-	few	CASSPGDSPSETQYF	TGTGCCAGCAGCCCGGGGGACTCCCCCTCAGAGACCCAGTACTTC
TRBV7-3	TRBJ2-3	-	-	CASSFGGEGDTQYF	TGTGCCAGCAGCTTCGGGGGAGAGGGGGATACGCAGTATTTT
TRBV9	TRBJ1-4	TRBD1	-	CASSETGTNEKLFF	TGTGCCAGCAGCGAGACAGGGACTAATGAAAAACTGTTTTTT
TRBV5-1	TRBJ2-3	-	-	CASSSGDSGDTQYF	TGCGCCAGCAGCTCGGGAGACTCGGGGGATACGCAGTATTTT
TRBV9	TRBJ2-2	-	-	CASSPRDGNTGELFF	TGTGCCAGCAGCCCGCGGGACGGCAACACCGGGGAGCTGTTTTTT
TRBV27	TRBJ1-1	-	-	CASSFGGSTEAFF	TGTGCCAGCAGTTTCGGGGGATCCACTGAAGCTTTCTTT
TRBV28	TRBJ2-4	TRBD1	-	CASNPTGALAKNIQYF	TGTGCCAGCAACCCTACAGGGGCTCTAGCCAAAAACATTCAGTACTTC
TRBV19	TRBJ1-4	TRBD1	-	CARTTRWDRGGEKLFF	TGTGCCAGAACAACTCGATGGGACAGGGGAGGTGAAAAACTGTTTTTT
TRBV3-1/TRBV3-2	TRBJ2-1	TRBD1	-	CASRLTGTGGNEQFF	TGTGCCAGCAGACTGACCGGGACAGGGGGTAATGAGCAGTTCTTC
TRBV30	TRBJ2-6	-	-	CAWSVRGSGANVLTF	TGTGCCTGGAGTGTAAGGGGAAGTGGGGCCAACGTCCTGACTTTC
TRBV14	TRBJ1-4	-	-	CASSRGYTNEKLFF	TGTGCCAGCAGCCGAGGGTACACTAATGAAAAACTGTTTTTT
TRBV15	TRBJ2-2	TRBD2	-	CATSSKTSGAGELFF	TGTGCCACCAGCAGCAAAACTAGCGGTGCCGGGGAGCTGTTTTTT
TRBV6-5	TRBJ1-6	-	few	CASSYGRRGDSPLHF	TGTGCCAGCAGTTACGGTCGGCGGGGAGATTCACCCCTCCACTTT
TRBV7-3	TRBJ2-7	TRBD1	-	CASSYPGTGSLEETYEQYF	TGTGCCAGCAGCTACCCCGGGACAGGGTCACTAGAAGAGACCTACGAGCAGTACTTC
TRBV10-2	TRBJ1-3	-	once	CASSGGRLGGSGNTIYF	TGCGCCAGCAGTGGAGGCAGGCTGGGAGGGTCTGGAAACACCATATATTTT
TRBV7-9	TRBJ2-3	TRBD2	few	CAKGTSGSTDTQYF	TGTGCCAAGGGGACTAGCGGGAGCACAGATACGCAGTATTTT
TRBV28	TRBJ1-1	-	-	CASSSGVRAAEAFF	TGTGCCAGCAGTTCCGGGGTTCGGGCAGCTGAAGCTTTCTTT
TRBV3-1/TRBV3-2	TRBJ2-2	TRBD2	-	CASSPTGGAGELFF	TGTGCCAGCAGTCCAACGGGAGGGGCCGGGGAGCTGTTTTTT
TRBV15	TRBJ2-1	TRBD2	few	CATSRSPGLAGANNEQFF	TGTGCCACCAGCAGATCACCGGGACTAGCGGGAGCCAACAATGAGCAGTTCTTC
TRBV7-2	TRBJ2-1	TRBD2	-	CASSAYSLAGSYNEQFF	TGTGCCAGCAGCGCATACTCCCTAGCGGGGAGCTACAATGAGCAGTTCTTC
TRBV28	TRBJ1-2	TRBD1	once	CASSLLGGRGAYGYTF	TGTGCCAGCAGTTTATTAGGGGGCAGGGGCGCCTATGGCTACACCTTC
TRBV6-5	TRBJ1-5	-	-	CASTLNFNQPQHF	TGTGCCAGCACTTTAAACTTCAATCAGCCCCAGCATTTT
TRBV23-1	TRBJ1-1	-	-	CASSQSLEGTGAEAFF	TGCGCCAGCAGTCAATCATTAGAGGGGACGGGGGCTGAAGCTTTCTTT
TRBV5-1	TRBJ2-5	TRBD1	-	CASSLVGQGEETQYF	TGCGCCAGCAGCTTGGTGGGGCAGGGGGAAGAGACCCAGTACTTC
TRBV28	TRBJ1-6	TRBD1	-	CASSTTTGGYNSPLHF	TGTGCCAGCAGTACCACGACAGGGGGCTATAATTCACCCCTCCACTTT
TRBV2	TRBJ2-7	-	-	CASSERGSQYF	TGTGCCAGCAGTGAAAGGGGGTCACAGTACTTC
TRBV5-4	TRBJ1-2	-	-	CASSLDQGNYGYTF	TGTGCCAGCAGCTTGGATCAGGGGAACTATGGCTACACCTTC
TRBV28	TRBJ1-2	TRBD1	-	CASSSLGDRGAGYTF	TGTGCCAGCAGTTCCCTGGGGGACAGGGGGGCTGGCTACACCTTC
TRBV18	TRBJ2-7	TRBD2	-	CASSSPGLAGGNEQYF	TGTGCCAGCTCATCGCCGGGACTAGCGGGAGGGAACGAGCAGTACTTC
TRBV18	TRBJ1-5	-	-	CASSPRVSVEQPQHF	TGTGCCAGCTCACCACGAGTAAGCGTTGAACAGCCCCAGCATTTT
TRBV24-1	TRBJ1-2	TRBD1	once	CATSDRRGDNYGYTF	TGTGCCACCAGTGATCGCAGGGGGGATAACTATGGCTACACCTTC
TRBV9	TRBJ2-2	-	-	CASSPLAGKFAGELFF	TGTGCCAGCAGCCCCCTGGCGGGGAAGTTCGCCGGGGAGCTGTTTTTT
TRBV4-2	TRBJ2-3	-	-	CASSQGASYTDTQYF	TGTGCCAGCAGCCAAGGGGCTAGCTATACCGATACGCAGTATTTT
TRBV9	TRBJ2-2	TRBD2	-	CASSESGTRVNTGELFF	TGTGCCAGCAGCGAGTCCGGGACTAGGGTGAACACCGGGGAGCTGTTTTTT
TRBV27	TRBJ2-1	TRBD1	-	CASSFRPFDRGPRNEQFF	TGTGCCAGCAGTTTCAGACCCTTCGACAGGGGGCCGCGGAATGAGCAGTTCTTC
TRBV5-1	TRBJ2-5	-	-	CASSGTAGETQYF	TGCGCCAGCAGCGGAACGGCGGGGGAGACCCAGTACTTC
TRBV19	TRBJ2-2	TRBD1	-	CASSIFPGGIGQAGELFF	TGTGCCAGTAGTATCTTCCCAGGGGGAATAGGTCAGGCCGGGGAGCTGTTTTTT
TRBV27	TRBJ2-3	-	-	CASTLQAGHPRTDTQYF	TGTGCCAGCACCCTCCAAGCGGGACATCCCCGCACAGATACGCAGTATTTT
TRBV20-1	TRBJ2-2	-	-	CSASGLASTGELFF	TGCAGTGCTAGTGGTCTAGCGTCCACCGGGGAGCTGTTTTTT
TRBV5-4	TRBJ2-5	TRBD1	-	CASSLTGGEETQYF	TGTGCCAGCAGCCTGACAGGGGGCGAGGAGACCCAGTACTTC
TRBV7-9	TRBJ2-3	TRBD2	-	CASSPREGLIQDTQYF	TGTGCCAGCAGCCCGCGGGAGGGCCTTATACAGGATACGCAGTATTTT
TRBV15	TRBJ1-5	-	-	CATSRDLNQPQHF	TGTGCCACCAGCAGAGATTTAAATCAGCCCCAGCATTTT
TRBV9	TRBJ2-6	TRBD1	-	CASSAQTGERFGANVLTF	TGTGCCAGCAGCGCCCAAACAGGGGAGAGGTTTGGGGCCAACGTCCTGACTTTC
TRBV6-5	TRBJ1-4	-	-	CASSPGSFNEKLFF	TGTGCCAGCAGTCCCGGGTCCTTCAATGAAAAACTGTTTTTT
TRBV5-1	TRBJ2-7	TRBD1	-	CASSLDRGPLGEQYF	TGCGCCAGCAGCTTGGACAGGGGACCGTTGGGGGAGCAGTACTTC
TRBV9	TRBJ2-6	-	-	CASEGGANVLTF	TGTGCCTCCGAGGGTGGGGCCAACGTCCTGACTTTC
TRBV30	TRBJ2-1	TRBD2	-	CACLKRERSYNEQFF	TGTGCCTGCCTAAAGCGGGAGCGCTCCTACAATGAGCAGTTCTTC
TRBV21-1	TRBJ1-1	-	-	CASSEPSTGEYSEAFF	TGTGCCAGCAGCGAACCCTCGACAGGGGAATACAGTGAAGCTTTCTTT
TRBV4-1	TRBJ2-7	-	-	CASSQPGSPRRSSYEQYF	TGCGCCAGCAGCCAACCGGGATCCCCGAGGAGGAGTTCCTACGAGCAGTACTTC
TRBV27	TRBJ2-3	TRBD2	-	CATKAGGLPAIDTQYF	TGTGCCACCAAAGCGGGAGGCCTCCCAGCTATAGATACGCAGTATTTT
TRBV5-8	TRBJ1-5	-	-	CASSLSVTGQPQHF	TGTGCCAGCAGCTTAAGTGTTACCGGTCAGCCCCAGCATTTT
TRBV4-2	TRBJ2-1	TRBD2	-	CASSQGASGYNEQFF	TGTGCCAGCAGCCAAGGGGCTAGCGGCTACAATGAGCAGTTCTTC
TRBV5-4	TRBJ2-1	-	-	CASSLGLLGGNEQFF	TGTGCCAGCAGCTTGGGGTTACTAGGCGGGAATGAGCAGTTCTTC
TRBV30	TRBJ2-7	TRBD2	-	CAWGLAGMDEQYF	TGTGCCTGGGGACTAGCGGGAATGGACGAGCAGTACTTC
TRBV28	TRBJ2-1	TRBD1	-	CASSLRPGQGGNEQFF	TGTGCCAGCAGTTTACGGCCGGGACAGGGTGGGAATGAGCAGTTCTTC
TRBV10-1	TRBJ1-1	-	-	CASSERGNTEAFF	TGCGCCAGCAGTGAAAGGGGGAACACTGAAGCTTTCTTT
TRBV6-4	TRBJ1-1	-	-	CASSATGSGEAFF	TGTGCCAGCAGTGCCACAGGGTCGGGTGAAGCTTTCTTT